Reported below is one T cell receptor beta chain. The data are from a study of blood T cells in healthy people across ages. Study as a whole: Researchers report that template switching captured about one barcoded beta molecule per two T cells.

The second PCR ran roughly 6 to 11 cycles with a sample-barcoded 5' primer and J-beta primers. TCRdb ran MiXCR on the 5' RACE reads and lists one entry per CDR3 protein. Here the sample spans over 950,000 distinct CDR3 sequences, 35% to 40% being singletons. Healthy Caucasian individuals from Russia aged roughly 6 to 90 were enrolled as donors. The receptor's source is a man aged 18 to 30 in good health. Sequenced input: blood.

The CDR3: CSVKQGALNYGYTF. CDR3 coding DNA: TGCAGCGTGAAGCAGGGGGCGCTAAACTATGGCTACACCTTC. The rearrangement joins TRBV20-1 to TRBJ1-2; TRBD1 aligns across 8 bases. The CDR3 loop spans 14 amino acids. From germline, CDR1 is DFQATT and CDR2 SNEGSKA (reference sequence).